Below are 27 T cell receptor beta chains sequenced from a single sample in a study of T cell responses to AZD1222 COVID-19 vaccine. Data came from immunoSEQ multiplex PCR; TCRdb stores just in-frame clones and leaves some out. Of some 110,000 clones listed, 70% to 90% were seen once; the top ten hold roughly 4%. This sample comprised peripheral blood, obtained on day 0 of MenACWY control vaccination. The receptors stem from an adult in good health.

This rearrangement joins TRBV23-1 to TRBJ2-7; 9 bases map to TRBD1. TRBV23-1 is assigned to the ORF class and has an uncertain function. The CDR3 contains 16 residues. V dropped 2 bases and J dropped 3; count of bases not matched to a gene: 8. CDR3 DNA: TGCGCCAGCAGTCAAACGGACAGGGGTCCCTTCTACGAGCAGTACTTC. Residues: CASSQTDRGPFYEQYF.

V usage is TRBV30 and J usage is TRBJ1-2; D is undetermined. V dropped 0 bases and J dropped 8 bases, with 13 bases sitting between them. Germline V gene sequence: CDR1 GTSNPN, CDR2 SVGIG (reference sequence). This CDR3 has 13 residues. In nucleotides, the CDR3 is TGTGCCTGGAGTGTAGTGGAACAGAAGGGCTACACCTTC. Translating it yields CAWSVVEQKGYTF.

The rearrangement joins TRBV18 to TRBJ1-5, with D tentatively TRBD1 (5 bases). V lost 2 bases and J lost 4, with 6 bases in between. CDR3 length equals 13 residues. Germline V gene lookup returns CDR1 KGHSH and CDR2 LQKENI. Written as DNA, the CDR3 is TGTGCCAGCTCACCAACAGGAAATCAGCCCCAGCATTTT. The encoded protein is CASSPTGNQPQHF.

The genes are TRBV5-6 and TRBJ1-1; 11 bases agree with TRBD1. This CDR3 spans 15 amino acids. The germline V gene encodes CDR1 SGHDT and CDR2 YYEEEE. The V and J ends lost 4 bases and 2 bases, in that order; junction bases with no gene match: 4. CDR3 in amino acids: CASSRRTGGNTEAFF. In DNA, the CDR3 is TGTGCCAGCAGCCGCCGGACAGGGGGCAACACTGAAGCTTTCTTT.

The CDR3 region is CASRDQGHYYEQYF. DNA for the CDR3: TGTGCCAGCAGAGACCAGGGACATTACTACGAGCAGTACTTC. The chain is built from TRBV28 and TRBJ2-7, with a tentative D call TRBD1 (6 bases). Trimming stripped 6 bases from V and 3 bases from J, with 15 bases between. CDR1 is MDHEN, CDR2 SYDVKM, per germline. CDR3 size: 14 residues.

This sequence joins TRBV28 and TRBJ1-4; D is undetermined. Germline V gives CDR1 MDHEN, CDR2 SYDVKM. This CDR3 spans 14 amino acids. Trimming pared 2 bases from V and 1 base from J, leaving 5 bases between. The CDR3: CASSLTLTNEKLFF. The CDR3 coding sequence is TGTGCCAGCAGTTTAACCCTAACTAATGAAAAACTGTTTTTT.

The genes are TRBV11-1 and TRBJ2-4, with D possibly TRBD2 on 5 matching bases. The germline gives CDR1 SGHAT, CDR2 FQDESV (reference sequence). Trimming removed 5 bases from V and 3 bases from J, with 14 bases in between. The CDR3 contains 15 residues. CDR3 amino acids: CASSPPPGIKNIQYF. The CDR3 bases are TGTGCCAGCAGCCCCCCCCCGGGGATCAAAAACATTCAGTACTTC.

This clone was counted a few times. V is TRBV6-2 or TRBV6-3 and J is TRBJ2-3, with 9 positions matching TRBD2. The V and J ends lost 0 bases and 4 bases, in that order; junction bases with no gene match: 14. CDR1 MNHEY and CDR2 SVGEGT come from the germline V gene. The CDR3 covers 19 residues. CDR3 sequence (DNA): TGTGCCAGCAGTTACTCCAAGCGGGGGGCCGGTGGGGTCTCAGATACGCAGTATTTT. The encoded protein is CASSYSKRGAGGVSDTQYF.

J is TRBJ1-3 and V is TRBV29-1; D is unclear. The CDR3 has 13 residues. Trimming cost V 6 bases and J 0 bases, with 9 bases left between them. Per germline, CDR1 SQVTM and CDR2 ANQGSEA. The DNA of the CDR3 is TGCAGCGTCGGACTGAGCTCTGGAAACACCATATATTTT. Its translation is CSVGLSSGNTIYF.

This chain joins TRBV7-9 and TRBJ1-6; TRBD1 matches at 7 bases. V shed 2 bases and J 5 bases; nucleotides not matched to a gene: 6. The CDR3 extends over 16 amino acids. Germline V gene data show CDR1 as SEHNR and CDR2 as FQNEAQ (reference sequence). The CDR3 region has the DNA TGTGCCAGCAGCTTAACAGGACAGGCTCATAATTCACCCCTCCACTTT. Translating gives CASSLTGQAHNSPLHF. The whole variable domain, remainder taken from reference TRBV7-9 and TRBJ1-6, is DTGVSQNPRHKITKRGQNVTFRCDPISEHNRLYWYRQTLGQGPEFLTYFQNEAQLEKSRLLSDRFSAERPKGSFSTLEIQRTEQGDSAMYLCASSLTGQAHNSPLHFGNGTRLTVT.

About this clone itself: The sample has other DNA sequences that encode this CDR3 too. The rearrangement links TRBV28 to TRBJ2-5; 8 positions match TRBD2. In germline, CDR1 is MDHEN, CDR2 SYDVKM. The V gene end was trimmed by 5 bases and the J gene end by 2 bases; junction bases not matched to a gene: 7. The CDR3 totals 15 residues. The CDR3 here is CASSGPQRGQETQYF. The CDR3 DNA reads as TGTGCCAGCAGTGGCCCCCAGCGGGGGCAAGAGACCCAGTACTTC. Together with reference TRBV28 and TRBJ2-5, the CDR3 gives the full variable domain: DVKVTQSSRYLVKRTGEKVFLECVQDMDHENMFWYRQDPGLGLRLIYFSYDVKMKEKGDIPEGYSVSREKKERFSLILESASTNQTSMYLCASSGPQRGQETQYFGPGTRLLVL.

The V gene is TRBV7-2, the J gene TRBJ2-5, with 11 positions matching TRBD2. CDR3 length: 15 amino acids. CDR1 is SGHTA and CDR2 is FQGNSA in the germline V gene. Trimming took 6 bases from V and 4 from J; bases not matched to a gene: 7. CDR3: CASSYSGGAAETQYF. For the CDR3, the DNA is TGTGCCAGCAGTTATAGCGGGGGGGCCGCAGAGACCCAGTACTTC.

The chain uses TRBV28 and TRBJ1-2; D may be TRBD1 (5 bases). Per the germline V gene, CDR1 is MDHEN and CDR2 is SYDVKM. Between the trimmed V and J ends, which lost 2 bases and 4 bases, there was a span of 8 bases. This CDR3 spans 13 amino acids. DNA of the CDR3: TGTGCCAGCAGTTTAGAGGGGTCCTATGGCTACACCTTC. Protein product: CASSLEGSYGYTF.

The chain joins TRBV10-3 to TRBJ2-3; 11 nucleotides line up with TRBD2. The CDR3 consists of 17 residues. J lost 1 base, V lost 0 bases, and 3 bases had no gene match. Germline lookup yields CDR1 ENHRY and CDR2 SYGVKD. This CDR3 reads CAISESILAGGTDTQYF. CDR3 nucleotides: TGTGCCATCAGTGAGTCGATACTAGCGGGGGGCACAGATACGCAGTATTTT.

V and J are TRBV6-5 and TRBJ2-5, with D perhaps matching TRBD1 (6 bases). With 4 bases removed from V and 2 bases from J, the gap between germline ends came to 11 bases. The CDR3 is 14 residues long. Germline V gene data show CDR1 as MNHEY and CDR2 as SVGAGI. DNA for the CDR3: TGTGCCAGCAGTTCCGACAGGAGACAAGAGACCCAGTACTTC. Translation: CASSSDRRQETQYF.

The CDR3 region has the DNA TGCGCCAGCAGCGGGGACAGCTCGCACTATGGCTACACCTTC. Its protein product is CASSGDSSHYGYTF. The chain is built from TRBV5-1 and TRBJ1-2; the match to TRBD1 covers 7 bases. With 4 bases clipped from V and 3 bases from J, the junction kept 6 bases outside the gene matches. CDR1 and CDR2 from the germline V gene are SGHRS and YFSETQ. The CDR3 spans 14 residues.

The V and J genes are TRBV4-3 and TRBJ1-1; 7 nucleotides line up with TRBD1. The CDR3 totals 16 residues. Trimming removed 0 bases from V and 3 bases from J; junction bases left unmatched: 7. Germline V gene data show CDR1 as LGHNA and CDR2 as YSLEER. The CDR3 nucleotides are TGCGCCAGCAGCCAAGACCCGACAGGGAGGGACACTGAAGCTTTCTTT. Translation gives CASSQDPTGRDTEAFF.

The chain combines TRBV7-2 with TRBJ1-1; TRBD1 aligns across 10 bases. This CDR3 spans 15 amino acids. Trimming removed 4 bases from V and 5 bases from J; junction bases left unmatched: 7. Germline values: CDR1 SGHTA, CDR2 FQGNSA. The CDR3: CASSSRGQGRTEAFF. The CDR3 DNA is TGTGCCAGCAGCTCTAGGGGACAGGGGAGGACTGAAGCTTTCTTT.

In its sample, this clone was seen once. This chain links TRBV10-3 with TRBJ2-2; 10 bases are shared with TRBD1. This CDR3 spans 15 amino acids. The germline gives CDR1 ENHRY, CDR2 SYGVKD. The V segment lost 11 bases and the J segment 4 bases; nucleotides outside the gene matches: 10. The CDR3 DNA follows: TGTGCCGCCATGGGGGACAGGGGCAGCACCGGGGAGCTGTTTTTT. Residues: CAAMGDRGSTGELFF.

This chain's CDR3 is CASSFSGGTTNEKLFF. Written as DNA, the CDR3 is TGTGCCAGCAGTTTCTCGGGGGGAACAACTAATGAAAAACTGTTTTTT. The J gene is TRBJ1-4, the V gene TRBV28; TRBD1 might be the D (5 bases). The V end was cut by 3 bases, the J end by 0 bases, with 11 bases between. The CDR3 covers 16 residues. Germline CDR1 is MDHEN and CDR2 is SYDVKM.

The chain couples TRBV11-1 to TRBJ2-7, with D hard to call. V dropped 1 base and J dropped 2 bases, with 6 bases sitting between them. From germline, CDR1 is SGHAT and CDR2 FQDESV (reference sequence). This CDR3 comprises 13 residues. The CDR3 nucleotides are TGTGCCAGCAGCTTAGTCCACCCCTACGAGCAGTACTTC. As protein: CASSLVHPYEQYF.

This clone has a handful of counts. The chain employs TRBV27 and TRBJ2-7; 9 nucleotides align to TRBD2. The germline gives CDR1 MNHEY, CDR2 SMNVEV (reference sequence). V lost 4 bases and J lost 2; bases outside the gene matches: 6. The CDR3 runs to 15 residues. CDR3 bases: TGTGCCAGCAGTTGGGCGGGGGGGAAAGCCTACGAGCAGTACTTC. It translates to CASSWAGGKAYEQYF.

The chain uses TRBV7-9 and TRBJ1-3; D not resolved. CDR1 SEHNR and CDR2 FQNEAQ come from the germline V gene (reference sequence). The CDR3 has 15 residues. The germline V and J ends were trimmed by 1 base and 2 bases, with 9 bases remaining between them. Here the CDR3 reads CASSLVASPGNTIYF. The CDR3 DNA is TGTGCCAGCAGCTTAGTCGCAAGCCCTGGAAACACCATATATTTT.

This chain connects TRBV5-1 to TRBJ2-7; 7 bases align to TRBD1. Trimming removed 0 bases from V and 5 bases from J; junction bases left unmatched: 2. The CDR3 runs 13 residues. Germline CDR1 is SGHRS and CDR2 is YFSETQ. The CDR3 nucleotides are TGCGCCAGCAGCTTGGGACAGGGTAACGAGCAGTACTTC. Translation: CASSLGQGNEQYF.

V gene TRBV29-1 combines with J gene TRBJ2-3; 10 bases are shared with TRBD2. CDR1 SQVTM and CDR2 ANQGSEA come from the germline V gene. This CDR3 spans 12 amino acids. The V and J ends lost 7 bases and 6 bases, in that order; junction bases with no gene match: 4. This CDR3 reads CSGSGGEDTQYF. CDR3 nucleotides: TGCAGCGGGAGCGGGGGGGAGGATACGCAGTATTTT.

The chain links TRBV7-2 to TRBJ1-2, with D tentatively TRBD1 (6 bases). The germline CDR1 and CDR2 sequences are SGHTA and FQGNSA. V shed 5 bases and J shed 5 bases, with 18 bases lying between them. This CDR3 comprises 15 residues. CDR3 residues: CASSPWRGTPYGYTF. The CDR3 coding sequence is TGTGCCAGCAGCCCCTGGAGGGGGACCCCGTATGGCTACACCTTC.

The V call is TRBV5-1, the J call TRBJ1-5; 8 bases are shared with TRBD1. V lost 2 bases to trimming and J lost 8 bases; unmatched junction nucleotides: 6. There are 14 residues in the CDR3. The V gene's germline CDR1 is SGHRS and CDR2 YFSETQ. This CDR3 is CASSLKGQGEPQHF. In nucleotides, the CDR3 is TGCGCCAGCAGCTTAAAAGGACAGGGCGAGCCCCAGCATTTT.